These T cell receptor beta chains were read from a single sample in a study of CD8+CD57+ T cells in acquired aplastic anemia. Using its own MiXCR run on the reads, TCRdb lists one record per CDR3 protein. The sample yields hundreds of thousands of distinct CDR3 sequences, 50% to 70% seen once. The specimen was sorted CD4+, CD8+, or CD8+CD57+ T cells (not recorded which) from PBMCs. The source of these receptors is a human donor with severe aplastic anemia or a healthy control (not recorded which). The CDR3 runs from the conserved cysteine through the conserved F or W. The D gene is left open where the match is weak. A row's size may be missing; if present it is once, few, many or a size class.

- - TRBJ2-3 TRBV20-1 CSVGRQILSTDTQYF TGCAGTGTAGGGAGACAAATCCTTAGCACAGATACGCAGTATTTT
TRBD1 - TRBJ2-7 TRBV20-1 CSARDRTGWYEQYF TGCAGTGCTAGAGATCGGACAGGGTGGTACGAGCAGTACTTC
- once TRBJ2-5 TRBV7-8 CASSPLGEGETQYF TGTGCCAGCAGCCCGTTGGGGGAAGGAGAGACCCAGTACTTC
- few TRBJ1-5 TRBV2 CASSVADVYSNQPQHF TGTGCCAGCAGTGTCGCGGACGTATATAGCAATCAGCCCCAGCATTTT
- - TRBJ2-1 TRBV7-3 CASSLDLTVPNNEQFF TGTGCCAGCAGCTTAGATCTCACGGTACCCAACAATGAGCAGTTCTTC
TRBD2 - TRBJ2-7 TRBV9 CASSGWGGYDEQYF TGTGCCAGCAGCGGCTGGGGGGGATACGACGAGCAGTACTTC
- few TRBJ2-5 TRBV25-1 CASSADRQYQETQYF TGTGCCAGCAGTGCCGACAGACAGTACCAAGAGACCCAGTACTTC
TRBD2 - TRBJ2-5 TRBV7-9 CASRLWPGGSVETQYF TGTGCCAGCAGATTATGGCCCGGCGGGAGTGTAGAGACCCAGTACTTC
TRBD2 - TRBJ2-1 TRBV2 CASSYSSGGGEQFF TGTGCCAGCAGTTATTCTAGCGGGGGCGGGGAGCAGTTCTTC
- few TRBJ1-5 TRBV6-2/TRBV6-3 CASRDSWGLLTAQHF TGTGCCAGCAGAGATTCTTGGGGCCTTCTGACGGCCCAGCATTTT
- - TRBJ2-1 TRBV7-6 CASSSETAYNEQFF TGTGCCAGCAGCTCAGAGACAGCGTACAATGAGCAGTTCTTC
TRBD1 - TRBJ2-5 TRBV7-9 CASSPGTGVGETQYF TGTGCCAGCAGCCCCGGGACAGGGGTTGGAGAGACCCAGTACTTC
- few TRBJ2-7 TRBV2 CASTPGGRYEQYF TGTGCCAGCACGCCCGGGGGCAGGTACGAGCAGTACTTC
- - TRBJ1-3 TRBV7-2 CASSQDRLSRNTIYF TGTGCCAGCAGCCAAGATCGGCTCTCTAGAAACACCATATATTTT
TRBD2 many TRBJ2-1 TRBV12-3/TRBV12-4 CASSLAGGLGEQFF TGTGCCAGCAGTCTAGCGGGGGGGCTTGGTGAGCAGTTCTTC
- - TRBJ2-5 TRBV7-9 CASSLLLETQYF TGTGCCAGCAGCTTACTACTGGAGACCCAGTACTTC
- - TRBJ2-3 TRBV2 CASSRPGVADTQYF TGCGCCAGCAGCCGCCCGGGGGTCGCAGATACGCAGTATTTT
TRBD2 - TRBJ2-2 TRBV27 CASSLRGGNTGELFF TGTGCCAGCAGTTTGCGCGGGGGGAACACCGGGGAGCTGTTTTTT
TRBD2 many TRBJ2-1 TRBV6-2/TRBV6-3 CASSRLAGGWNEQFF TGTGCCAGCAGTCGCCTAGCGGGGGGGTGGAATGAGCAGTTCTTC
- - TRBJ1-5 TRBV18 CASSPGLVNQPQHF TGTGCCAGCTCACCCGGGCTCGTCAATCAGCCCCAGCATTTT
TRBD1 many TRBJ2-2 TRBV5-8 CASSFEGAPNTGELFF TGTGCCAGCAGCTTTGAGGGGGCACCGAACACCGGGGAGCTGTTTTTT
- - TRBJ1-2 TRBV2 CASSLGGAANYGYTF TGTGCCAGCAGCCTAGGGGGGGCCGCTAACTATGGCTACACCTTC
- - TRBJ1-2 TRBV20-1 CSAQGRANYGYTF TGCAGTGCTCAGGGCCGAGCTAACTATGGCTACACCTTC
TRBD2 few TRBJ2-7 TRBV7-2 CASSQLAGGPYEQYF TGTGCCAGCAGCCAACTAGCGGGGGGGCCCTACGAGCAGTACTTC
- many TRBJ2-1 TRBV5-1 CASSLVSYNEQFF TGCGCCAGCAGCTTGGTCAGTTACAATGAGCAGTTCTTC
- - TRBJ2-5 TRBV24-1 CATSDGAGETQYF TGTGCCACCAGTGATGGGGCGGGAGAGACCCAGTACTTC
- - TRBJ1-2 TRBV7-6 CASSLQPGPTYGYTF TGTGCCAGCAGCCTACAACCGGGACCGACCTATGGCTACACCTTC
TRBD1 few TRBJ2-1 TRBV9 CASSPVGTAENEQFF TGTGCCAGCTCCCCTGTCGGGACAGCCGAGAATGAGCAGTTCTTC
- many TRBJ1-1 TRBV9 CASSVEVGDGEAFF TGTGCCAGCAGCGTAGAGGTTGGGGACGGGGAAGCTTTCTTT
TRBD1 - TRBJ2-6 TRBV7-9 CASSSNRGPLTF TGTGCCAGCAGCTCCAACAGGGGCCCTCTGACTTTC
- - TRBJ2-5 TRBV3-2 CASSPAGGTQYF TGTGCCAGCAGCCCGGCGGGCGGGACCCAGTACTTC
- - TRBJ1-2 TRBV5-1 CASSMTSTNYGYTF TGCGCCAGCAGCATGACTTCTACTAACTATGGCTACACCTTC
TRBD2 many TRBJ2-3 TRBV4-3 CASSQDWIAGETQYF TGCGCCAGCAGCCAAGATTGGATAGCGGGGGAAACGCAGTATTTT
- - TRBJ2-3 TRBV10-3 CAISEPRASGTDTQYF TGTGCCATCAGTGAGCCCCGGGCTAGCGGCACAGATACGCAGTATTTT
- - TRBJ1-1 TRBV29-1 CSVAGTEAFF TGCAGCGTAGCGGGGACTGAAGCTTTCTTT
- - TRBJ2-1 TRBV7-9 CASSPQSDEQFF TGTGCCAGCAGCCCCCAGTCAGATGAGCAGTTCTTC
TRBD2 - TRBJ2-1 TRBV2 CASSPGTSGPNEQFF TGTGCCAGCAGTCCCGGGACTAGCGGACCGAATGAGCAGTTCTTC
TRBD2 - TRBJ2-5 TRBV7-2 CASSLGRRLAGGRQETQYF TGTGCCAGCAGCTTAGGTCGTCGACTAGCGGGGGGGCGCCAAGAGACCCAGTACTTC
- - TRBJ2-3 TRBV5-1 CASSLAGQPQYF TGCGCCAGCAGCTTGGCTGGGCAGCCGCAGTATTTT
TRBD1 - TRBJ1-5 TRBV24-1 CATRNHRGGRQPQHF TGTGCCACCAGGAACCACAGGGGTGGCCGTCAGCCCCAGCATTTT
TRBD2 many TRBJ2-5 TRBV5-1 CASSISGDTQETQYF TGCGCCAGCAGTATTAGCGGGGATACCCAAGAGACCCAGTACTTC
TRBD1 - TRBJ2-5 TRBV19 CASAGQGREETQYF TGTGCCAGTGCGGGACAGGGTCGAGAGGAGACCCAGTACTTC
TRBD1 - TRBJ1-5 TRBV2 CASRAQGVSNQPQHF TGTGCCAGCAGGGCTCAGGGGGTTAGCAATCAGCCCCAGCATTTT
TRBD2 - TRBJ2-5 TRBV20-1 CSARRGLASGETQYF TGCAGTGCCCGGCGCGGACTAGCGAGTGGGGAGACCCAGTACTTC
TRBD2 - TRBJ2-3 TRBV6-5 CASSEARPSGRVSGTDTQYF TGTGCCAGCAGTGAAGCGAGGCCTAGCGGGAGGGTGAGCGGCACAGATACGCAGTATTTT